This T cell receptor (beta chain) is drawn from a study of blood T cell repertoires in COVID-19. Study overall: Sites in the United States, Italy and Spain provided acute and convalescent COVID-19 samples. Nucleic acid was either cDNA or gDNA, and it came from T cells, B-cell-depleted T cells, or PBMCs.

There are 13 residues in the CDR3. Germline CDR1 reads MDHEN; CDR2 reads SYDVKM. The V and J ends lost 7 bases and 5 bases respectively, with 14 bases between them. Authors' data handling: Reference gene primer amplification yielded estimated nucleated cell counts. Clones were read by immunoSEQ multiplex PCR, and TCRdb kept only the in-frame ones, dropping some. V and J calls and clone size come straight from that table; D and trimming were deduced from the DNA. The sample lists roughly 230,000 clones; roughly 86% were seen once. Sequencing input: peripheral blood. V usage is TRBV28 and J usage is TRBJ2-5; TRBD2 might be the D (6 bases). This sequence originates from a middle-aged man with acute or convalescent COVID-19. The CDR3 nucleotides are TGTGCCAGCATTAGTGGGGGGAAGGAGACCCAGTACTTC. This translates into CASISGGKETQYF.